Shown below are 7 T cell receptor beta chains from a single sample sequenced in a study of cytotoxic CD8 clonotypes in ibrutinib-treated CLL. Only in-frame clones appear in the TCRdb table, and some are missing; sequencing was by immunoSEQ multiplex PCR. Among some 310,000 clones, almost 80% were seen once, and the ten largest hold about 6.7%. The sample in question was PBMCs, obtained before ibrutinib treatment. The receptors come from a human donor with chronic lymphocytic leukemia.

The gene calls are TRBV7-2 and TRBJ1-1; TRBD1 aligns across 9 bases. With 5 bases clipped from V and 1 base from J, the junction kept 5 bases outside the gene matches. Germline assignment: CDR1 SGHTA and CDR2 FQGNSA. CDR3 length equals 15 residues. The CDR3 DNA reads TGTGCCAGCAGCAGGTGGGACAGGGAGAACACTGAAGCTTTCTTT. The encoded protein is CASSRWDRENTEAFF.

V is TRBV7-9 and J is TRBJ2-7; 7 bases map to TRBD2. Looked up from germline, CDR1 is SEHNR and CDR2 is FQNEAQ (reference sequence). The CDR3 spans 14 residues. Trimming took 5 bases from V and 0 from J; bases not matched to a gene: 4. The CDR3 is CASSGSGNSYEQYF. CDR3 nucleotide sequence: TGTGCCAGCAGCGGAAGCGGGAACTCCTACGAGCAGTACTTC.

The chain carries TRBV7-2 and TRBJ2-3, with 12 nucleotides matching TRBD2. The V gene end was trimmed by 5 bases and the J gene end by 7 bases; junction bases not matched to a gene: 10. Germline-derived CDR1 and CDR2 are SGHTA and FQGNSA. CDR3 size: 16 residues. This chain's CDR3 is CASSRTGLAGRNTQYF. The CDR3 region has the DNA TGTGCCAGCAGCCGAACCGGACTAGCGGGGCGAAATACGCAGTATTTT. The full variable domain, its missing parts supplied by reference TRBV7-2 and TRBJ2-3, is GAGVSQSPSNKVTEKGKDVELRCDPISGHTALYWYRQSLGQGLEFLIYFQGNSAPDKSGLPSDRFSAERTGGSVSTLTIQRTQQEDSAVYLCASSRTGLAGRNTQYFGPGTRLTVL.

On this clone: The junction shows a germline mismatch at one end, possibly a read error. CDR3 region: CASSPQGTVNTEAFF. The CDR3 bases are TGTGCCAGCTCCCCACAGGGGACGGTAAACACTGAAGCTTTCTTT. The V call is TRBV18, the J call TRBJ1-1, with 7 positions matching TRBD1. Germline CDR1 is KGHSH and CDR2 is LQKENI. The CDR3 is made up of 15 amino acids.

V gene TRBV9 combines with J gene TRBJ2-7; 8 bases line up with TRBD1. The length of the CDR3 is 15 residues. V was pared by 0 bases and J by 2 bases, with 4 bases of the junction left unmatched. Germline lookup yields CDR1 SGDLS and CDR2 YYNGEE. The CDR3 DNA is TGTGCCAGCAGCGTAGCAGGGGGCGCGACCTACGAGCAGTACTTC. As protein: CASSVAGGATYEQYF.

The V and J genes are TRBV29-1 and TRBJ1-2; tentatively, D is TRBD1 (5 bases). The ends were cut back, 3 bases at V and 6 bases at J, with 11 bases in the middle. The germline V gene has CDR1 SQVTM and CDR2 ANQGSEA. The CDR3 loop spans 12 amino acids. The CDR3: CSVDRAKNGYTF. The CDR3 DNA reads TGCAGCGTTGACAGGGCGAAAAATGGCTACACCTTC.

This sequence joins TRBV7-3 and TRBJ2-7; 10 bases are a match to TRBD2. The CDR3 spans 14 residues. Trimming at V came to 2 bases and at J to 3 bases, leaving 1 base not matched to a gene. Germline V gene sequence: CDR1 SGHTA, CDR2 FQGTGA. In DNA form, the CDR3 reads TGTGCCAGCAGCTTATCTAGCGGGAGCTACGAGCAGTACTTC. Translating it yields CASSLSSGSYEQYF.